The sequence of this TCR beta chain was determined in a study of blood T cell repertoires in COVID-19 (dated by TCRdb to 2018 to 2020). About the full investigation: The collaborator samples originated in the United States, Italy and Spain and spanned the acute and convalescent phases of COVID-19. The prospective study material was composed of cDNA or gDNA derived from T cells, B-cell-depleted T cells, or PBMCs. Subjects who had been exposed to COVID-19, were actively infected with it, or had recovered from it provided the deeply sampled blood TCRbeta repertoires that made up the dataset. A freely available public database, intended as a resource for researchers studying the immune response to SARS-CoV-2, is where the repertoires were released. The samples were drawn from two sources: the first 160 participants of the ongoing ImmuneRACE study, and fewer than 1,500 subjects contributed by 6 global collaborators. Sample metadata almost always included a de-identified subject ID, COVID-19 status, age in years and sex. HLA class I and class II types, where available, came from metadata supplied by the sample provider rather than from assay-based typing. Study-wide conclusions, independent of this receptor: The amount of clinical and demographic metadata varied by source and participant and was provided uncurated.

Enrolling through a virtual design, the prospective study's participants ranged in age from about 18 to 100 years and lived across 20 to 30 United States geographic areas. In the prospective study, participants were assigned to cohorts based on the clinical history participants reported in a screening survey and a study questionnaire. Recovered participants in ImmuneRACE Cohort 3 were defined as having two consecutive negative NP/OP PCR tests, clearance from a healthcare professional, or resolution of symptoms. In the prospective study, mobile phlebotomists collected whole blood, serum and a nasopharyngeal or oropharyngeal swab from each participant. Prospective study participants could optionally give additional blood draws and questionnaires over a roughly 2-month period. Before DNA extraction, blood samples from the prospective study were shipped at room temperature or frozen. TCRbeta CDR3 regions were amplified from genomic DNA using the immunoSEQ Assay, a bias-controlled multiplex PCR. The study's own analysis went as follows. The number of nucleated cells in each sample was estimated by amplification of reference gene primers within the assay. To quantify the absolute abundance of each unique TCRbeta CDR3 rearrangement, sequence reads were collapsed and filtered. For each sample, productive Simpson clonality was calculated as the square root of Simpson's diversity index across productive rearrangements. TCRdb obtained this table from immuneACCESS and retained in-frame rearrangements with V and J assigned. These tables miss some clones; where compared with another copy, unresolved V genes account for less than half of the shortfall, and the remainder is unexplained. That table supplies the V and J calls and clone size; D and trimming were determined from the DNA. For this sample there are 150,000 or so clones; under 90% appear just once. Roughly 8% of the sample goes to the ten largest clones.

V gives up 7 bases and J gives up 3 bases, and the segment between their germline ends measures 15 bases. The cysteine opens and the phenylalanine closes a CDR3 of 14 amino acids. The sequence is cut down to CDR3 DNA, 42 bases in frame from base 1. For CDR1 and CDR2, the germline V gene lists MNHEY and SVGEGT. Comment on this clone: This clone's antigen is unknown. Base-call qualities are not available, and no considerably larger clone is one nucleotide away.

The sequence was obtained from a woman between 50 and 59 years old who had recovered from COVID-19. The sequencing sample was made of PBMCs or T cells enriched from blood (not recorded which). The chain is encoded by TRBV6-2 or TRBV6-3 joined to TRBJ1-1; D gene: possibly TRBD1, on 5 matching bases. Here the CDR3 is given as CASNPQGLDTEAFF. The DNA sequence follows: TGTGCCAGCAACCCCCAGGGCCTCGACACTGAAGCTTTCTTT.